The 4 T cell receptor beta chains in this list originate from one sample, sequenced in a study of preoperative IRX-2 immunotherapy in early breast cancer. Libraries were prepared by immunoSEQ multiplex PCR; TCRdb keeps only in-frame clonotypes and omits some of them. The sample records about 62,000 clones, 94% being singletons. Treatment meaning: preoperative locoregional IRX-2 cytokine immunotherapy. Sampling was carried out from a patient treated with IRX-2 immunotherapy. Receptors originate from a human donor with breast cancer.

The chain has TRBV6-1 and TRBJ2-3; unclear D gene. Germline V CDR1 and CDR2: MNHNS, SASEGT. The V end lost 9 bases, the J end lost 4 bases, and 20 bases lay between the germline ends. The CDR3 extends over 15 amino acids. For the CDR3, the DNA is TGTGCCAGAACCCCGTCCGGCCCAGGATCAGATACGCAGTATTTT. Its protein product is CARTPSGPGSDTQYF.

The chain recombines TRBV7-2 with TRBJ1-3, with 11 bases lining up with TRBD1. CDR1 SGHTA and CDR2 FQGNSA come from the germline V gene. Germline trimming cut 8 bases from V and 4 bases from J; bases unmatched to any gene: 4. The CDR3 contains 14 residues. CDR3 sequence (DNA): TGTGCCAGCGGACAGGGGGCGGTGGGAAACACCATATATTTT. Its translation is CASGQGAVGNTIYF.

The V and J genes are TRBV7-6 and TRBJ1-6; D might be TRBD1 (5 bases). The CDR3 extends over 14 amino acids. Germline V gene lookup returns CDR1 SGHVS and CDR2 FNYEAQ. The ends were cut back, 1 base at V and 6 bases at J, with 7 bases in the middle. DNA for the CDR3: TGTGCCAGCAGCTTAGAACAGGCTAATTCACCCCTCCACTTT. Protein product: CASSLEQANSPLHF.

The J gene is TRBJ2-1, the V gene TRBV27; no definite D call. This CDR3 is 15 amino acids long. Trimming pared 2 bases from V and 0 bases from J, leaving 8 bases between. The germline CDR1 and CDR2 sequences are MNHEY and SMNVEV (reference sequence). The CDR3 coding sequence is TGTGCCAGCAGTTTAGGTGTTAGCTCCTACAATGAGCAGTTCTTC. Translated, it gives CASSLGVSSYNEQFF.